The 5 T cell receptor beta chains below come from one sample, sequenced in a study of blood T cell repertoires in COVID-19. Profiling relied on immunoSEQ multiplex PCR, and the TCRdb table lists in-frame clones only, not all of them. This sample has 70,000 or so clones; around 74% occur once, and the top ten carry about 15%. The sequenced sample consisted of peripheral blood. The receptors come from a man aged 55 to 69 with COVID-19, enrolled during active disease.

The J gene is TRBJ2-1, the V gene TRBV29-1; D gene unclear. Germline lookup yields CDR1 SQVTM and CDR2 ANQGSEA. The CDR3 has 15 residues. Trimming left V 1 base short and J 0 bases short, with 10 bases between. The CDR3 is CSVEADGGSYNEQFF. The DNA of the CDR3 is TGCAGCGTTGAAGCTGACGGCGGCTCCTACAATGAGCAGTTCTTC.

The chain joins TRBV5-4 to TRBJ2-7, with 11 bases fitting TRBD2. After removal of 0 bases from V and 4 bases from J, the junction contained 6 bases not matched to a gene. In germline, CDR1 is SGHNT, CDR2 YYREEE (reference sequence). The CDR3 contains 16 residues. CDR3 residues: CASSLELAGAGYEQYF. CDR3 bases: TGTGCCAGCAGCTTGGAACTAGCGGGAGCGGGTTACGAGCAGTACTTC.

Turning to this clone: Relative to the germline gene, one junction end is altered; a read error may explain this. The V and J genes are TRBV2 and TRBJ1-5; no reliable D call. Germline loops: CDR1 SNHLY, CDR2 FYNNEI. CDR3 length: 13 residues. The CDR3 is CVSSSGVNQPQHF. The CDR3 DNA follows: TGTGTCAGCAGTAGCGGGGTAAATCAGCCCCAGCATTTT.

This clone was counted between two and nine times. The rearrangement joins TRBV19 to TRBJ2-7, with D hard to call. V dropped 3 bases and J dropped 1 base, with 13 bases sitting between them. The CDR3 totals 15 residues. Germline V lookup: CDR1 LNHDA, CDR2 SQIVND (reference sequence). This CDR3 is CASSIMAFGSYEQYF. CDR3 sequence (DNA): TGTGCCAGTAGTATCATGGCCTTCGGGTCCTACGAGCAGTACTTC.

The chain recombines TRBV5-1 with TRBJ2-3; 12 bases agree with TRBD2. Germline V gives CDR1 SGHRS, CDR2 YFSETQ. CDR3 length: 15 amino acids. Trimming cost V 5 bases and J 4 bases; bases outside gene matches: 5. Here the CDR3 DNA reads TGCGCCAGCAGGCCCCTAGCGGGGGGGCCAGATACGCAGTATTTT. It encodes CASRPLAGGPDTQYF.